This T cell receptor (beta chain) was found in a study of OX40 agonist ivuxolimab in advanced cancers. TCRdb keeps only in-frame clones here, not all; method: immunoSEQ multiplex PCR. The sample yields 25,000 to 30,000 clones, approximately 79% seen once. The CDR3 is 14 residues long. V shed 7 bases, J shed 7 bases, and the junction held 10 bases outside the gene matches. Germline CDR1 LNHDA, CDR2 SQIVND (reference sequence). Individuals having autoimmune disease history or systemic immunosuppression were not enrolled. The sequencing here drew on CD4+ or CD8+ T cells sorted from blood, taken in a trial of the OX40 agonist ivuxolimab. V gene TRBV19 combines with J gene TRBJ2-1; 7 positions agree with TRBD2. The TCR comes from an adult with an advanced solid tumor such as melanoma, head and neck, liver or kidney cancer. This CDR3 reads CASNEAGMGNEQFF. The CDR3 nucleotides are TGTGCCAGTAATGAAGCGGGAATGGGTAATGAGCAGTTCTTC.